This TCR beta chain is from a study of T cell repertoires in cytomegalovirus infection. TCRdb processed the reads anew with MiXCR; each CDR3 protein has one entry. The sample consists of about 360,000 distinct CDR3 sequences, 15% to 20% of them appearing once. This clonotype was recorded many times. The V and J ends lost 6 bases and 5 bases respectively, with 7 bases between them. The CDR3 is made up of 11 amino acids. Germline CDR1 and CDR2: MDHEN and SYDVKM. Specimen: PBMCs. The chain has TRBV28 and TRBJ1-1; unclear D gene. This receptor was identified in a human donor in good health (CMV status not recorded). Some clones in this sample may be carry-over from other donors' samples. The CDR3 DNA follows: TGTGCCAGCAGGCAAAATACTGAAGCTTTCTTT. Amino acids: CASRQNTEAFF.